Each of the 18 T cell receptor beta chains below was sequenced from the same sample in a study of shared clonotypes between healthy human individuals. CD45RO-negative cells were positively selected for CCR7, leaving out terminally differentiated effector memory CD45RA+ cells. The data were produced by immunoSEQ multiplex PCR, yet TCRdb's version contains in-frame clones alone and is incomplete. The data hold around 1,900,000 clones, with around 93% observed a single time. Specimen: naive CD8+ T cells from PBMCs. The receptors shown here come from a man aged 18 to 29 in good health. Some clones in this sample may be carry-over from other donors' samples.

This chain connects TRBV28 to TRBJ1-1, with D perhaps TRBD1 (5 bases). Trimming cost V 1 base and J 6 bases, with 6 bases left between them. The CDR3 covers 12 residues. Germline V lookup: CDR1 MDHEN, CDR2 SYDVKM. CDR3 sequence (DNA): TGTGCCAGCAGTTTATCGGGGGCTGAAGCTTTCTTT. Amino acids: CASSLSGAEAFF.

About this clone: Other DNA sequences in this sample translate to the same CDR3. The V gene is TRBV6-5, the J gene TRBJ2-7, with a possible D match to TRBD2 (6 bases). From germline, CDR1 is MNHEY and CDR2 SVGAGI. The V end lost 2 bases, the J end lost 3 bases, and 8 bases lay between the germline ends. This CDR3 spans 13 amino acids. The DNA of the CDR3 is TGTGCCAGCAGTTACGACGGGAGCTACGAGCAGTACTTC. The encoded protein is CASSYDGSYEQYF.

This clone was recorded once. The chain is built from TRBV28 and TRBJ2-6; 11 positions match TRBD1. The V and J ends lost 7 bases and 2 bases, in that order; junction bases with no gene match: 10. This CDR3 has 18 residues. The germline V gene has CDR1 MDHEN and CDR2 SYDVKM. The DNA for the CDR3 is TGTGCCAGCAATCCGTGGGACAGGGGGTTTGCTGGGGCCAACGTCCTGACTTTC. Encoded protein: CASNPWDRGFAGANVLTF.

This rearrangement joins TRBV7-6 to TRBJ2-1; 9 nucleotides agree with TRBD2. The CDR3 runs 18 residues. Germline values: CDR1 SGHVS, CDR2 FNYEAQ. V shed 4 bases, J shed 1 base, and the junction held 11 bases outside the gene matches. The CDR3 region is CASSSRLAGDLSYNEQFF. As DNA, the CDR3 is TGTGCCAGCAGCTCTAGGTTAGCGGGAGATCTATCCTACAATGAGCAGTTCTTC. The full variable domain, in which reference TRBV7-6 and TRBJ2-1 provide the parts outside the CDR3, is GAGVSQSPRYKVTKRGQDVALRCDPISGHVSLYWYRQALGQGPEFLTYFNYEAQQDKSGLPNDRFSAERPEGSISTLTIQRTEQRDSAMYRCASSSRLAGDLSYNEQFFGPGTRLTVL.

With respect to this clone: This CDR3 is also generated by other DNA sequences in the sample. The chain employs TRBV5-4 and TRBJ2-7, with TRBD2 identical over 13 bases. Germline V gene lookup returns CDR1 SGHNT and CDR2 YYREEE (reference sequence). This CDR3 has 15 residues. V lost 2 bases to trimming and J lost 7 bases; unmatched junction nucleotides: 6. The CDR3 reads CASSFGLAGVGEQYF. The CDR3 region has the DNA TGTGCCAGCAGCTTCGGACTAGCGGGAGTGGGGGAGCAGTACTTC.

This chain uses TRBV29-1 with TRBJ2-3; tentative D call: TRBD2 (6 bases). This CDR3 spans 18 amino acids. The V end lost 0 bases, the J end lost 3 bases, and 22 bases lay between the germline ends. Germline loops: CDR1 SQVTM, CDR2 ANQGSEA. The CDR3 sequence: CSVEDFAGSVTTTDTQYF. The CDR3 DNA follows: TGCAGCGTTGAAGATTTTGCGGGGTCAGTTACTACGACAGATACGCAGTATTTT.

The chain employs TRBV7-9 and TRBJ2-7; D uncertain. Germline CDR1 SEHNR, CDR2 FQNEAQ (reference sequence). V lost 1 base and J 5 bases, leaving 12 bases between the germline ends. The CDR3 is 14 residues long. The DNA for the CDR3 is TGTGCCAGCAGCTTAGAGGGATTTTACCACGAGCAGTACTTC. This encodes CASSLEGFYHEQYF.

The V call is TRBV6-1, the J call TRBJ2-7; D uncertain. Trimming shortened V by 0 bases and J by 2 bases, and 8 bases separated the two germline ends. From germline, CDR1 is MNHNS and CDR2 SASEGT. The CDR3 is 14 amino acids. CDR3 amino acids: CASSEALRAYEQYF. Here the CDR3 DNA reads TGTGCCAGCAGTGAAGCGCTGAGAGCCTACGAGCAGTACTTC.

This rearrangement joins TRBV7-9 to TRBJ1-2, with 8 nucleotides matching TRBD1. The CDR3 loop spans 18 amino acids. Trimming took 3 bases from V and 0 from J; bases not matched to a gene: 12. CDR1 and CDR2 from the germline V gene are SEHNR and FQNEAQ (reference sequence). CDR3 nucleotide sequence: TGTGCCAGCAGCTTCCCTGACACCGGGACAGGTCCTAACTATGGCTACACCTTC. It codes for CASSFPDTGTGPNYGYTF.

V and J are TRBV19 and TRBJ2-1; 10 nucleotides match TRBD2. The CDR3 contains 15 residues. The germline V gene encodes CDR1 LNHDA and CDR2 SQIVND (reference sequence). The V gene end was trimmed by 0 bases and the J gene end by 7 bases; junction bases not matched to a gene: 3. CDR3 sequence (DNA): TGTGCCAGTAGTATAGATGGTAGCGGGAGGAATGAGCAGTTCTTC. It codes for CASSIDGSGRNEQFF.

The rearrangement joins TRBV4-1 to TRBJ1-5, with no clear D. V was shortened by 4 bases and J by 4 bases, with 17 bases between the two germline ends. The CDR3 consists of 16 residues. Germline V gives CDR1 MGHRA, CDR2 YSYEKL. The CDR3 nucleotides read TGCGCCAGCAGCCCGTGGCAGCGGGGTAGAAATCAGCCCCAGCATTTT. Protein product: CASSPWQRGRNQPQHF.

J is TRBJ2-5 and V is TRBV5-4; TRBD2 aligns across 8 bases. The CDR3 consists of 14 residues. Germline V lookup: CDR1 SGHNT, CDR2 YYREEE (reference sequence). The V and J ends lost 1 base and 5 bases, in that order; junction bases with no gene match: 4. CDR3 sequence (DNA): TGTGCCAGCAGCTTGCCGGGAGGGAGGGAGACCCAGTACTTC. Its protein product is CASSLPGGRETQYF.

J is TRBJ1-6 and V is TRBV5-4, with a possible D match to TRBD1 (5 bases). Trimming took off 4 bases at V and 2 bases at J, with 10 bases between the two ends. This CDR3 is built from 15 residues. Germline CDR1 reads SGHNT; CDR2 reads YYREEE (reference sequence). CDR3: CASSPDSTYNSPLHF. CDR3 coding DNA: TGTGCCAGCAGCCCAGACAGCACCTATAATTCACCCCTCCACTTT.

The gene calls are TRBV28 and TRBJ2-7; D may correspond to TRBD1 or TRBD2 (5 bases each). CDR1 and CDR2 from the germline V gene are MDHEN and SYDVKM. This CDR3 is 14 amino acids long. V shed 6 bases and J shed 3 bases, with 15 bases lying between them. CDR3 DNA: TGTGCCAGCAGGCATCCGGGACGGGACTACGAGCAGTACTTC. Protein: CASRHPGRDYEQYF.

For the CDR3, the DNA is TGTGCCACCAGCAGGGCTAATGGGCCCCAGCATTTT. Translated: CATSRANGPQHF. This chain links TRBV15 with TRBJ1-5; D gene unclear. The CDR3 sequence is 12 residues long. CDR1 and CDR2 from the germline V gene are LNHNV and YYDKDF (reference sequence). With 3 bases removed from V and 9 bases from J, the gap between germline ends came to 9 bases. Full variable domain (outside the CDR3, taken from reference TRBV15 and TRBJ1-5): DAMVIQNPRYQVTQFGKPVTLSCSQTLNHNVMYWYQQKSSQAPKLLFHYYDKDFNNEADTPDNFQSRRPNTSFCFLDIRSPGLGDTAMYLCATSRANGPQHFGDGTRLSIL.

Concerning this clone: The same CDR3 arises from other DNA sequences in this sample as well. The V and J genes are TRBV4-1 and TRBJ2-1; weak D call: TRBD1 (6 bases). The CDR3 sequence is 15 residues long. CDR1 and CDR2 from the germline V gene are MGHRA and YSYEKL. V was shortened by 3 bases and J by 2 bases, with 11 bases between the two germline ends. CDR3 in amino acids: CASSQGEGAYNEQFF. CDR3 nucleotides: TGCGCCAGCAGCCAGGGAGAGGGGGCCTACAATGAGCAGTTCTTC.

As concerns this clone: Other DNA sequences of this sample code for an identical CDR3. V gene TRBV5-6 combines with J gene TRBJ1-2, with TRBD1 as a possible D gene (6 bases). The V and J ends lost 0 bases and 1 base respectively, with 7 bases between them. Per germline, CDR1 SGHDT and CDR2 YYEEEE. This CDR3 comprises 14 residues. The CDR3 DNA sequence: TGTGCCAGCAGCTTGGGGGGGCGTAACTATGGCTACACCTTC. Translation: CASSLGGRNYGYTF.

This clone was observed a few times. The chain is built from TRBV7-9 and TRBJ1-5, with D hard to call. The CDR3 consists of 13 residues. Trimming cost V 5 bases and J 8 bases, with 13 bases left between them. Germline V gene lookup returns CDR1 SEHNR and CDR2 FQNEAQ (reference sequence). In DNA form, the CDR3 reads TGTGCCAGCAGCCCCCGGGCTCTCGAGCCCCAGCATTTT. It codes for CASSPRALEPQHF.